The present entry profiles one TCR beta chain with its context. Its antigen is still unknown. The sample comes from a study of OX40 agonist ivuxolimab in advanced cancers. Study information: Ivuxolimab was delivered to patients intravenously every 2 weeks at doses spanning 0.01 to 10 mg/kg.

The investigators sampled blood at baseline, at cycle 4 day 1, and at cycle 7 day 1. Generated by immunoSEQ multiplex PCR, the TCRdb table keeps only in-frame clones and is missing some. The repertoire holds approximately 84,000 clones, with about 88% as singletons. Overall study findings and caveats: At 0.1 to 3.0 mg/kg, clonal expansion of CD4+ and CD8+ blood T cells had occurred by week 6.

The source was CD4+ or CD8+ T cells sorted from blood, collected in a trial of the OX40 agonist ivuxolimab. The receptor's source is an adult with an advanced solid tumor such as melanoma, head and neck, liver or kidney cancer.

Here the CDR3 DNA reads TGTGCCAGCTCACCGGGACAGGGGGCTTACTACGAGCAGTACTTC. Its translation is CASSPGQGAYYEQYF. V is TRBV18 and J is TRBJ2-7; 12 bases fit TRBD1. This CDR3 is built from 15 residues. With V trimmed by 3 bases and J by 3 bases, 3 bases remained unmatched. Germline CDR1 reads KGHSH; CDR2 reads LQKENI.